This TCR beta chain was captured by sequencing in a study of blood T cell repertoires in COVID-19. As for the study in general: Both acute and convalescent COVID-19 samples were obtained from the United States, Italy and Spain.

This clone occurred once. All enrollees were roughly 18 to 89 years old and from roughly 26 US areas. Participant-given clinical history determined each cohort assignment. Methods used by the authors: Cell counts per sample came from amplifying reference gene primers. Generated by immunoSEQ multiplex PCR, the TCRdb table keeps only in-frame clones and is missing some. The V and J calls and clone size are taken from that table; D and trimming were inferred from the DNA. The repertoire includes about 350,000 clones, about nine tenths of them detected once, and over 1% sits in the top ten. The germline V gene has CDR1 GTSNPN and CDR2 SVGIG (reference sequence). The V and J ends lost 2 bases and 9 bases, in that order; junction bases with no gene match: 5. CDR3 size: 14 residues.

Sequenced material: PBMCs or T cells enriched from blood (not recorded which). The source of this sequence is a woman in her thirties who had been exposed to COVID-19. This chain connects TRBV30 to TRBJ1-6, with 9 bases identical to TRBD1. CDR3 residues: CAWSPGQGGSPLHF. Here the CDR3 DNA reads TGTGCCTGGAGTCCGGGACAGGGTGGTTCACCCCTCCACTTT. Complete variable domain (other parts from reference TRBV30 and TRBJ1-6): SQTIHQWPATLVQPVGSPLSLECTVEGTSNPNLYWYRQAAGRGLQLLFYSVGIGQISSEVPQNLSASRPQDRQFILSSKKLLLSDSGFYLCAWSPGQGGSPLHFGNGTRLTVT.